Listed here are 25 T cell receptor beta chains from one sample, sequenced in a study of OX40 agonist ivuxolimab in advanced cancers. Assay: immunoSEQ multiplex PCR; the TCRdb copy retains only in-frame clones and omits some. The sample consists of approximately 57,000 clones, approximately 91% of them appearing once. Material: CD4+ or CD8+ T cells sorted from blood, obtained in a trial of the OX40 agonist ivuxolimab. These receptors were obtained from an adult with an advanced solid tumor such as melanoma, head and neck, liver or kidney cancer.

The CDR3 spells CASSLGHKGVNTEAFF. The CDR3 region has the DNA TGTGCCAGCAGCTTAGGGCACAAGGGGGTAAACACTGAAGCTTTCTTT. The chain links TRBV7-6 to TRBJ1-1; D is perhaps TRBD1 (6 bases). V lost 1 base to trimming and J lost 2 bases, with 14 bases between them. In germline, CDR1 is SGHVS, CDR2 FNYEAQ. The CDR3 runs to 16 residues. The full variable domain, with the rest looked up from reference TRBV7-6 and TRBJ1-1, is GAGVSQSPRYKVTKRGQDVALRCDPISGHVSLYWYRQALGQGPEFLTYFNYEAQQDKSGLPNDRFSAERPEGSISTLTIQRTEQRDSAMYRCASSLGHKGVNTEAFFGQGTRLTVV.

This sequence joins TRBV6-1 and TRBJ1-4; D is perhaps TRBD1 (5 bases). Germline V gene data show CDR1 as MNHNS and CDR2 as SASEGT. CDR3 size: 15 residues. V lost 5 bases and J 12 bases, leaving 22 bases between the germline ends. DNA of the CDR3: TGTGCCAGCAGTCCCTACGGGACCCCCGGTTCGGAACTGTTTTTT. This encodes CASSPYGTPGSELFF.

CDR3 sequence: CASSFLPVDTQYF. The CDR3 nucleotides read TGTGCCAGCAGTTTCCTACCGGTAGATACGCAGTATTTT. This rearrangement joins TRBV27 to TRBJ2-3; D gene uncertain. Per germline, CDR1 MNHEY and CDR2 SMNVEV (reference sequence). The CDR3 is 13 residues long. V was trimmed by 3 bases and J by 5 bases, leaving 9 bases between them.

This clone was seen a single time. The junction departs from germline at one end; a sequencing error may be responsible. At the DNA level, this CDR3 is encoded by other sequences in the same sample as well. The chain is built from TRBV20-1 and TRBJ2-4; tentative D call: TRBD2 (5 bases). Germline V gives CDR1 DFQATT, CDR2 SNEGSKA (reference sequence). The CDR3 covers 9 residues. The CDR3 sequence: CSASPWRNF. In DNA, the CDR3 is TGCAGTGCTAGCCCCTGGAGGAATTTC.

This clone was counted once. The chain is built from TRBV11-2 and TRBJ2-7; 9 bases align to TRBD2. The CDR3 covers 15 residues. Germline CDR1 and CDR2: SGHAT and FQNNGV. V was pared by 3 bases and J by 1 base, with 4 bases of the junction left unmatched. The CDR3 DNA reads TGTGCCAGCAGCTTTTCGACTAGCGGTTCCTACGAGCAGTACTTC. Translating it yields CASSFSTSGSYEQYF.

The rearrangement links TRBV13 to TRBJ1-2, with 8 bases fitting TRBD1. CDR3 length: 15 residues. The germline V gene encodes CDR1 PRHDT and CDR2 FYEKMQ (reference sequence). The V gene end was trimmed by 10 bases and the J gene end by 5 bases; junction bases not matched to a gene: 15. CDR3: CATLDRNTGGYGYTF. The CDR3 DNA reads as TGTGCCACGTTGGACAGAAATACAGGGGGATATGGCTACACCTTC.

By share, this clone ranks as medium-sized (0.01 to 0.1%). V and J are TRBV4-2 and TRBJ1-5; D is perhaps TRBD1 (6 bases). V lost 0 bases and J lost 7, with 13 bases in between. The CDR3 sequence is 15 residues long. Germline V CDR1 and CDR2: LGHNA, YNFKEQ. CDR3 amino acids: CASSQDKQGIQPQHF. The DNA of the CDR3 is TGTGCCAGCAGCCAAGATAAACAGGGCATCCAGCCCCAGCATTTT.

The chain joins TRBV19 to TRBJ2-5, with D perhaps matching TRBD1 or TRBD2 (5 bases each). This CDR3 region has 16 residues. Germline lookup yields CDR1 LNHDA and CDR2 SQIVND (reference sequence). Deletions cut 6 bases from V and 7 bases from J, with 24 bases between. This CDR3 is CASRSLRDGRVGTQYF. CDR3 DNA: TGTGCCAGTAGATCTCTGAGGGACGGAAGAGTGGGGACCCAGTACTTC.

The chain combines TRBV10-3 with TRBJ2-3, with D possibly matching TRBD1 (5 bases). This CDR3 is built from 13 residues. CDR1 ENHRY and CDR2 SYGVKD come from the germline V gene. V shed 3 bases and J shed 7 bases, with 11 bases lying between them. CDR3 sequence reads: CAISDQTENTQYF. For the CDR3, the DNA is TGTGCCATCAGTGATCAGACAGAAAATACGCAGTATTTT.

The chain recombines TRBV6-5 with TRBJ2-3; TRBD2 matches at 10 bases. V was clipped by 5 bases and J by 4 bases; unmatched bases: 6. Germline V lookup: CDR1 MNHEY, CDR2 SVGAGI. The length of the CDR3 is 15 residues. The CDR3 DNA is TGTGCCAGCAGTCCTCTAGCGGGGGTGGCAGATACGCAGTATTTT. It encodes CASSPLAGVADTQYF.

V gene TRBV6-1 combines with J gene TRBJ2-1; a weak D match, TRBD2 (7 bases). There are 16 residues in the CDR3. V gave up 2 bases and J gave up 3 bases, with 14 bases separating them. Germline CDR1 is MNHNS and CDR2 is SASEGT. CDR3 sequence: CASSESGRGRYNEQFF. The CDR3 nucleotides read TGTGCCAGCAGTGAATCAGGGCGGGGGCGCTACAATGAGCAGTTCTTC.

This chain uses TRBV19 with TRBJ2-7, with 8 bases identical to TRBD1. The V gene end was trimmed by 3 bases and the J gene end by 5 bases; junction bases not matched to a gene: 6. The length of the CDR3 is 14 residues. The germline gives CDR1 LNHDA, CDR2 SQIVND (reference sequence). CDR3 nucleotide sequence: TGTGCCAGTAGTATGATCAGGGGGCCCCACGAGCAGTACGTC. Translated, it gives CASSMIRGPHEQYV.

This chain links TRBV28 with TRBJ2-1; no firm D call. CDR1 MDHEN and CDR2 SYDVKM come from the germline V gene. The CDR3 loop spans 15 amino acids. Trimming cost V 2 bases and J 8 bases, with 16 bases left between them. For the CDR3, the DNA is TGTGCCAGCAGTTTAGCGGTCCTAACTGTCGATGAGCAGTTCTTC. It is translated as CASSLAVLTVDEQFF.

As to this clone: The same CDR3 arises from other DNA sequences in this sample as well. The J gene is TRBJ2-7, the V gene TRBV4-1, with a weak D call TRBD1 (6 bases). Trimming stripped 5 bases from V and 4 bases from J, with 15 bases between. This CDR3 is 14 amino acids long. Germline assignment: CDR1 MGHRA and CDR2 YSYEKL. CDR3 sequence reads: CASSIRERGYEQYF. The CDR3, as DNA: TGCGCCAGCAGCATCCGGGAAAGGGGGTACGAGCAGTACTTC.

This rearrangement joins TRBV13 to TRBJ2-5; TRBD1 matches at 9 bases. CDR1 and CDR2 (germline): PRHDT, FYEKMQ (reference sequence). V dropped 5 bases and J dropped 3; count of bases not matched to a gene: 1. This CDR3 comprises 13 residues. CDR3 sequence: CASSGDREETQYF. Written as DNA, the CDR3 is TGTGCCAGCAGCGGGGACAGGGAAGAGACCCAGTACTTC.

The chain recombines TRBV10-1 with TRBJ2-5; a weak D match, TRBD1 (5 bases). V was cut by 6 bases and J by 2 bases, with 10 bases left in between. The CDR3 is made up of 13 amino acids. The germline V gene encodes CDR1 WNHNN and CDR2 SYGVQD (reference sequence). CDR3 sequence (DNA): TGCGCCAGCAGCGCGACAGAACAAGAGACCCAGTACTTC. Amino acid sequence: CASSATEQETQYF.

The V and J genes are TRBV27 and TRBJ2-1; a weak D match, TRBD1 (5 bases). Trimming took off 3 bases at V and 8 bases at J, with 11 bases between the two ends. Germline V CDR1 and CDR2: MNHEY, SMNVEV (reference sequence). This CDR3 has 13 amino acids. The CDR3 DNA is TGTGCCAGCAGTTTCCAGGGATGGGATGAGCAGTTCTTC. This sequence encodes CASSFQGWDEQFF.

The chain links TRBV28 to TRBJ1-5, with D tentatively TRBD1 (6 bases). CDR1 MDHEN and CDR2 SYDVKM come from the germline V gene. CDR3 size: 16 residues. The V end was cut by 7 bases, the J end by 4 bases, with 20 bases between. The CDR3, as DNA: TGTGCCAGCATAATCAGAGGGGGGGCGAGGAATCAGCCCCAGCATTTT. This codes for CASIIRGGARNQPQHF.

As regards this clone: Other DNA sequences in this sample translate to the same CDR3. The chain employs TRBV5-1 and TRBJ1-1, with D possibly being TRBD1 (6 bases). V shed 0 bases and J shed 1 base, with 10 bases lying between them. The CDR3 has 15 amino acids. Germline V lookup: CDR1 SGHRS, CDR2 YFSETQ. The CDR3 protein is CASSLVGRGNTEAFF. The CDR3 coding sequence is TGCGCCAGCAGCTTGGTAGGCAGGGGGAACACTGAAGCTTTCTTT.

The chain is built from TRBV10-3 and TRBJ1-1; tentative D call: TRBD1 (6 bases). CDR1 is ENHRY, CDR2 SYGVKD, per germline. V was shortened by 2 bases and J by 5 bases, with 18 bases between the two germline ends. This CDR3 spans 16 amino acids. CDR3 sequence (DNA): TGTGCCATCAGTGAGACAGGGTATGGAGGGGGAACTGAAGCTTTCTTT. Translation gives CAISETGYGGGTEAFF.

CDR3 region: CASRTGTDTQYF. As DNA, the CDR3 is TGCGCCAGCAGGACGGGAACAGATACGCAGTATTTT. This chain joins TRBV4-3 and TRBJ2-3; a possible D gene is TRBD2 (5 bases). This CDR3 has 12 amino acids. Trimming removed 6 bases from V and 3 bases from J, with 7 bases in between. CDR1 and CDR2 (germline): LGHNA, YSLEER.

The gene calls are TRBV7-8 and TRBJ2-5; D is possibly TRBD1 or TRBD2 (5 bases each). The CDR3 spans 15 residues. V lost 0 bases and J 2 bases, leaving 10 bases between the germline ends. Germline V gene data show CDR1 as SGHVS and CDR2 as FQNEAQ. DNA for the CDR3: TGTGCCAGCAGCTTAGCCCTGGGGGTACAAGAGACCCAGTACTTC. Encoded protein: CASSLALGVQETQYF.

The rearrangement uses TRBV7-9 and TRBJ2-3, with no clear D. Trimming cost V 4 bases and J 2 bases, with 13 bases left between them. The CDR3 spans 15 residues. Per the germline V gene, CDR1 is SEHNR and CDR2 is FQNEAQ (reference sequence). CDR3 sequence reads: CASSSTTLDTDTQYF. The CDR3 nucleotides are TGTGCCAGCAGCTCTACGACTCTCGACACAGATACGCAGTATTTT. Full variable domain (remainder filled in from reference TRBV7-9 and TRBJ2-3): DTGVSQNPRHKITKRGQNVTFRCDPISEHNRLYWYRQTLGQGPEFLTYFQNEAQLEKSRLLSDRFSAERPKGSFSTLEIQRTEQGDSAMYLCASSSTTLDTDTQYFGPGTRLTVL.

The genes are TRBV27 and TRBJ2-1; 12 bases line up with TRBD2. Germline loops: CDR1 MNHEY, CDR2 SMNVEV (reference sequence). J gave up 3 bases and V 10 bases, and 7 bases lay outside the gene matches. This CDR3 has 15 amino acids. CDR3 nucleotide sequence: TGTGCCACCGTAACGACTAGCGGGGGCTACAATGAGCAGTTCTTC. Its translation is CATVTTSGGYNEQFF.

The gene calls are TRBV9 and TRBJ2-1; D possibly corresponds to TRBD1 (5 bases). V was trimmed by 3 bases and J by 1 base, leaving 11 bases between them. The CDR3 covers 15 residues. From germline, CDR1 is SGDLS and CDR2 YYNGEE. CDR3 sequence reads: CASSAVAGSYNEQFF. CDR3 bases: TGTGCCAGCAGCGCAGTAGCAGGGTCCTACAATGAGCAGTTCTTC. The full variable domain, rest sourced from reference TRBV9 and TRBJ2-1, is DSGVTQTPKHLITATGQRVTLRCSPRSGDLSVYWYQQSLDQGLQFLIQYYNGEERAKGNILERFSAQQFPDLHSELNLSSLELGDSALYFCASSAVAGSYNEQFFGPGTRLTVL.